Each of the 3 T cell receptor beta chains below was sequenced from the same sample in a study of T-cell memory formation after mild COVID-19. TCRdb redid the calling of the 5' RACE reads with MiXCR, one entry per CDR3 protein. The sample records a few hundred thousand distinct CDR3 sequences, 20% to 30% being singletons. Material: PBMCs or a T cell subset sorted from them (not recorded which). The receptor set was obtained from an adult woman who had mild COVID-19 (a few samples of this study predate the infection). Cell type and time point are not known.

This clonotype occurred a few times. V is TRBV4-3 and J is TRBJ2-1; 7 bases are shared with TRBD1. V was pared by 0 bases and J by 0 bases, with 2 bases of the junction left unmatched. The germline V gene encodes CDR1 LGHNA and CDR2 YSLEER. The CDR3 has 16 amino acids. The CDR3 DNA sequence: TGCGCCAGCAGCCAAGACAGGGGGAGCTCCTACAATGAGCAGTTCTTC. It codes for CASSQDRGSSYNEQFF.

The table lists this clonotype with a few counts. V and J are TRBV24-1 and TRBJ2-3; 9 nucleotides align to TRBD1. CDR3 length: 15 amino acids. Germline CDR1 KGHDR, CDR2 SFDVKD. The V gene end was trimmed by 7 bases and the J gene end by 2 bases; junction bases not matched to a gene: 6. As DNA, the CDR3 is TGTGCCACCAGGCCCGGGACAGGGAACACAGATACGCAGTATTTT. Translating it yields CATRPGTGNTDTQYF.

This clonotype was detected a few times. The genes are TRBV7-2 and TRBJ2-5, with 9 bases fitting TRBD1. Germline assignment: CDR1 SGHTA and CDR2 FQGNSA. V shed 1 base and J 5 bases; nucleotides not matched to a gene: 5. The CDR3 runs 15 residues. In DNA, the CDR3 is TGTGCCAGCAGCTTAGGCGGGACAGGGACCGAGACCCAGTACTTC. Translating gives CASSLGGTGTETQYF.